The clone carrying this T cell receptor beta chain was seen a few times. The data belong to a study of blood T cell repertoires in COVID-19. Study-wide background: Collection of acute and convalescent COVID-19 samples took place in the United States, Italy and Spain. PBMCs, B-cell-depleted T cells, or T cells provided the cDNA or gDNA that made up the material.

The table came from immunoSEQ multiplex PCR; TCRdb's copy has only in-frame clones and leaves some out. This table holds some 170,000 clones, 60% to 80% found once. V was pared by 0 bases and J by 5 bases, with 6 bases between. This CDR3 has 13 residues. CDR1 SGHNT and CDR2 YYREEE come from the germline V gene (reference sequence). This clonotype was obtained from a man in his sixties or seventies with acute or convalescent COVID-19. The specimen was peripheral blood. This chain connects TRBV5-4 to TRBJ2-1; D call uncertain. The CDR3 region is CASSLGSNNEQFF. CDR3 DNA: TGTGCCAGCAGCTTGGGTAGCAACAATGAGCAGTTCTTC.